This note documents a single T cell receptor beta chain sequence. Its antigen is as yet unknown. Profiled with immunoSEQ multiplex PCR; TCRdb holds only in-frame clones, not every one. The sample lists around 90,000 clones; about four fifths were seen once. Trimming took off 0 bases at V and 3 bases at J, with 9 bases between the two ends. Germline CDR1 and CDR2: SGHTA and FQGNSA. The length of the CDR3 is 14 residues. The data derive from a study of radiotherapy plus CTLA-4 blockade in lung cancer. The study treated chemo-refractory metastatic non-small-cell lung cancer patients with focal radiation plus ipilimumab CTLA-4 blockade. Study-level findings and limits: Strongest reported response predictors: early blood clone changes and post-radiation interferon-beta. TCR clones originating in tumors grew in number in blood after radiotherapy plus ipilimumab.

The sequenced sample was peripheral blood, obtained from a patient treated with radiotherapy plus ipilimumab. The receptor was isolated from a human donor with non-small cell lung cancer that progressed on radiotherapy plus ipilimumab. The chain links TRBV7-2 to TRBJ2-7; weak D call: TRBD2 (6 bases). The CDR3 loop is CASSLAVGGYEQYF. In DNA, the CDR3 is TGTGCCAGCAGCTTAGCGGTCGGGGGCTACGAGCAGTACTTC. Variable domain in full (rest from reference TRBV7-2 and TRBJ2-7): GAGVSQSPSNKVTEKGKDVELRCDPISGHTALYWYRQSLGQGLEFLIYFQGNSAPDKSGLPSDRFSAERTGGSVSTLTIQRTQQEDSAVYLCASSLAVGGYEQYFGPGTRLTVT.